The 13 T cell receptor beta chains below were found in one sample sequenced in a study of radiotherapy plus CTLA-4 blockade in lung cancer. The assay was immunoSEQ multiplex PCR, and TCRdb's table has in-frame clones only and misses some. Among about 110,000 clones listed, around 84% were seen once. The material sequenced was peripheral blood, taken from a patient treated with radiotherapy plus ipilimumab. The receptors derive from a human donor with non-small cell lung cancer that progressed on radiotherapy plus ipilimumab. Some clones in this sample may be carry-over from other donors' samples.

The rearrangement links TRBV13 to TRBJ1-2; D not resolved. The CDR3 contains 14 residues. The germline CDR1 and CDR2 sequences are PRHDT and FYEKMQ (reference sequence). V lost 0 bases, J lost 4 bases, and 9 bases lay in between. The DNA for the CDR3 is TGTGCCAGCAGCTTAGGGGACGGAGTCTATGGCTACACCTTC. Protein product: CASSLGDGVYGYTF.

The gene calls are TRBV2 and TRBJ2-2; D call uncertain. CDR3 length equals 14 residues. The V end was cut by 2 bases, the J end by 6 bases, with 10 bases between. The germline CDR1 and CDR2 sequences are SNHLY and FYNNEI. The CDR3 DNA follows: TGTGCCAGCAGTGAATCGACACGGGCCGGGGAGCTGTTTTTT. Residues: CASSESTRAGELFF.

The V call is TRBV9, the J call TRBJ1-1; no reliable D call. CDR3 size: 16 residues. V lost 4 bases, J lost 1 base, and 17 bases lay in between. The V gene's germline CDR1 is SGDLS and CDR2 YYNGEE. As DNA, the CDR3 is TGTGCCAGCAGCCCGCAGGTGAAAGCCTGGAACACTGAAGCTTTCTTT. Translating it yields CASSPQVKAWNTEAFF.

CDR3 loop: CASSQGNPSVETQYF. The CDR3 DNA follows: TGTGCCAGCAGCCAAGGCAACCCCTCCGTAGAGACCCAGTACTTC. The genes are TRBV4-2 and TRBJ2-5, with no clear D. V lost 1 base and J lost 4, with 13 bases in between. Germline assignment: CDR1 LGHNA and CDR2 YNFKEQ. The CDR3 runs to 15 residues.

The rearrangement links TRBV27 to TRBJ2-7; D may be TRBD1 or TRBD2 (5 bases each). Germline CDR1 reads MNHEY; CDR2 reads SMNVEV (reference sequence). With 1 base removed from V and 2 bases from J, the gap between germline ends came to 12 bases. There are 15 residues in the CDR3. The chain's CDR3 is CASSLYVRGPYEQYF. The CDR3 region has the DNA TGTGCCAGCAGTTTATACGTTAGGGGACCCTACGAGCAGTACTTC.

This clone was seen a single time. V is TRBV7-3 and J is TRBJ1-6, with TRBD1 identical over 7 bases. Germline trimming cut 2 bases from V and 10 bases from J; bases unmatched to any gene: 5. Germline V gene sequence: CDR1 SGHTA, CDR2 FQGTGA. The CDR3 loop spans 14 amino acids. The DNA of the CDR3 is TGTGCCAGCAGCTTACAGGGGGGAGTCTCACCCCTCCACTTT. It codes for CASSLQGGVSPLHF. The variable domain in full, with the rest retrieved from reference TRBV7-3 and TRBJ1-6, is GAGVSQTPSNKVTEKGKYVELRCDPISGHTALYWYRQSLGQGPEFLIYFQGTGAADDSGLPNDRFFAVRPEGSVSTLKIQRTERGDSAVYLCASSLQGGVSPLHFGNGTRLTVT.

The chain joins TRBV30 to TRBJ1-5; TRBD1 aligns across 11 bases. J lost 5 bases, V lost 3 bases, and 3 bases had no gene match. This CDR3 comprises 14 residues. Germline V gene sequence: CDR1 GTSNPN, CDR2 SVGIG (reference sequence). The CDR3 spells CAWRRTGGYQPQHF. The CDR3 DNA reads as TGTGCCTGGAGGCGGACAGGGGGCTATCAGCCCCAGCATTTT.

CDR3 residues: CASSVVEGLANVLTF. CDR3 bases: TGTGCCAGCAGCGTAGTGGAGGGTTTGGCCAACGTCCTGACTTTC. The chain uses TRBV9 and TRBJ2-6, with D tentatively TRBD2 (6 bases). Per germline, CDR1 SGDLS and CDR2 YYNGEE. CDR3 length equals 15 residues. With 0 bases removed from V and 6 bases from J, the gap between germline ends came to 10 bases.

This clone was found a few times. This chain joins TRBV10-1 and TRBJ2-1; TRBD2 aligns across 7 bases. The CDR3 has 14 residues. Germline V gives CDR1 WNHNN, CDR2 SYGVQD (reference sequence). J was trimmed by 10 bases and V by 6 bases; bases with no gene match: 12. Written as DNA, the CDR3 is TGCGCCAGCAGAGACAGAGGACTAGTTTGCGAGCAGTTCTTC. Translating gives CASRDRGLVCEQFF.

V and J are TRBV5-4 and TRBJ2-1; 8 positions agree with TRBD2. CDR1 is SGHNT and CDR2 is YYREEE in the germline V gene (reference sequence). This CDR3 region has 15 residues. V lost 2 bases and J lost 7; bases outside the gene matches: 8. The CDR3: CASSFPSGGANEQFF. The DNA for the CDR3 is TGTGCCAGCAGCTTCCCCAGCGGGGGCGCGAATGAGCAGTTCTTC.

This clone has just one count. The genes are TRBV19 and TRBJ1-4; D is perhaps TRBD1 (5 bases). CDR1 is LNHDA, CDR2 SQIVND, per germline (reference sequence). The CDR3 length is 15 residues. Trimming took 5 bases from V and 7 from J, leaving 17 bases between them. The CDR3 region has the DNA TGTGCCAGTAGTGTCCTCCGGGGGAGGACTGAAAAACTGTTTTTT. Translation: CASSVLRGRTEKLFF.

The rearrangement links TRBV5-1 to TRBJ1-3; D might be TRBD1 (5 bases). Trimming took 1 base from V and 0 from J, leaving 14 bases between them. The CDR3 sequence is 17 residues long. Germline assignment: CDR1 SGHRS and CDR2 YFSETQ. Written as DNA, the CDR3 is TGCGCCAGCAGCTTGAGGGGCAGTGTAACCTCTGGAAACACCATATATTTT. Translated: CASSLRGSVTSGNTIYF.

The genes are TRBV7-6 and TRBJ1-1; a possible D gene is TRBD1 (6 bases). V was shortened by 5 bases and J by 1 base, with 11 bases between the two germline ends. The germline V gene has CDR1 SGHVS and CDR2 FNYEAQ. CDR3 length: 14 residues. CDR3 bases: TGTGCCAGCAGCGCCCTGACAGGGAACACTGAAGCTTTCTTT. Its translation: CASSALTGNTEAFF.